This T cell receptor beta chain was captured in a study of blood T cell repertoires in COVID-19. Germline V CDR1 and CDR2: SEHNR, FQNEAQ (reference sequence). There are 14 residues in the CDR3. V shed 5 bases and J shed 7 bases, with 15 bases lying between them. Original data processing: The authors estimated nucleated cell counts from reference gene primer amplification. TCRdb's copy holds only in-frame clones and misses some; the assay was immunoSEQ multiplex PCR. V and J calls and clone size follow that table, whereas D and trimming were derived from the DNA. The sample records 250,000 to 400,000 clones, about nine tenths being singletons.

This receptor was obtained from a woman aged 25 to 39 with COVID-19, enrolled during active disease. The chain couples TRBV7-9 to TRBJ1-3; no clear D gene. The sequenced sample consisted of peripheral blood. CDR3 nucleotide sequence: TGTGCCAGCAGCCCCTCTTACCAGGCGAACACCATATATTTT. It translates to CASSPSYQANTIYF.